This TCR beta chain was profiled in a study of T-cell reconstitution after alpha-beta-depleted transplantation in children. Germline CDR1 is SGHRS and CDR2 is YFSETQ. CDR3 length: 16 amino acids. The V end lost 0 bases, the J end lost 1 base, and 14 bases lay between the germline ends. Unique molecular identifiers featured in how the TCRbeta library was prepared. Each CDR3 protein gets one entry after TCRdb re-called the PCR reads with MiXCR. The sample includes just under 550,000 distinct CDR3 sequences, around 18% seen only once; the top ten take around 3.3%. The V gene is TRBV5-1, the J gene TRBJ2-7; D unresolved. This receptor was obtained from a human donor who donated a stem cell graft to a child with acute lymphoblastic leukemia. The material sequenced was PBMCs from the stem cell graft donor, taken from the stem cell graft. The CDR3 sequence: CASSLALLAQSYEQYF. CDR3 coding DNA: TGCGCCAGCAGCTTGGCCCTATTAGCCCAATCCTACGAGCAGTACTTC.